The next 26 T cell receptor beta chains were all read from a single sample in a study of T cells in Graves' hyperthyroidism and ophthalmopathy (dated by TCRdb to about 2019). The library relied on multiplex PCR. Sequencing took place on an Illumina HiSeq 2000. The TCR beta CDR3 regions were amplified from the RNA transcripts. The TCR CDR3 was subjected to a first round of RT-PCR using the HTBI primer set and the Qiagen OneStep RT-PCR kit. The raw public data were reprocessed by TCRdb itself: fastp quality trimming at Q25, MiXCR clonotype calling, in-frame beta chains only. Every CDR3 protein is listed once, alongside the most common genes and DNA of its rows. The sample table shows 600,000 to 800,000 distinct CDR3 sequences, and around 40% are seen once. Roughly 31% of the sample lies in the top ten. The specimen was blood. These receptors all stem from a woman aged 40 to 50 with Graves' hyperthyroidism.

This clonotype showed up many times. V and J are TRBV20-1 and TRBJ2-7, with 8 bases identical to TRBD1. V dropped 5 bases and J dropped 3; count of bases not matched to a gene: 9. Germline assignment: CDR1 DFQATT and CDR2 SNEGSKA (reference sequence). The CDR3 covers 14 residues. The CDR3 here is CSAAGQGSLYEQYF. The CDR3 DNA reads TGCAGTGCTGCCGGACAGGGCTCCCTCTACGAGCAGTACTTC.

This clonotype was recorded many times. The junction differs from germline at one of its ends, possibly a read error. The chain joins TRBV7-2 to TRBJ1-1, with D possibly matching TRBD1 (5 bases). Per the germline V gene, CDR1 is SGHTA and CDR2 is FQGNSA. The CDR3 length is 17 residues. DNA of the CDR3: TGTGCCAGCAGCCCTACGTCCGGGACCTCAAGGAACGCTGAAGCTTTCTTT. Protein: CASSPTSGTSRNAEAFF.

A remark on this clonotype: A read error may explain this, as a much larger clone is one base away. This rearrangement joins TRBV7-6 to TRBJ1-1; a weak D match, TRBD1 (5 bases). V was clipped by 7 bases and J by 5 bases, with 14 bases between them. The CDR3 contains 13 residues. Germline V gene data show CDR1 as SGHVS and CDR2 as FNYEAQ. For the CDR3, the DNA is TGTGCCAGCAATTGGGGCCTGGGGACTGAAGCTTTCTTT. Its protein product is CASNWGLGTEAFF.

This clonotype came up many times. The chain uses TRBV7-8 and TRBJ2-2; a weak D match, TRBD1 (6 bases). Trimming cost V 5 bases and J 0 bases, with 13 bases left between them. This CDR3 is built from 16 residues. The V gene's germline CDR1 is SGHVS and CDR2 FQNEAQ. CDR3 in amino acids: CASSPGQNANTGELFF. In DNA, the CDR3 is TGTGCCAGCAGCCCCGGACAGAACGCGAACACCGGGGAGCTGTTTTTT.

CDR3 coding DNA: TGCAGTGCTAGAGCCCCCGCAGGCACCTACGAGCAGTACTTC. Its translation: CSARAPAGTYEQYF. The chain uses TRBV20-1 and TRBJ2-7; D call uncertain. V was pared by 1 base and J by 2 bases, with 12 bases between. The CDR3 has 14 residues. Germline V CDR1 and CDR2: DFQATT, SNEGSKA (reference sequence).

Worth noting for this clonotype: Relative to the germline gene, one junction end is altered; a read error may explain this. The chain joins TRBV9 to TRBJ2-5; 8 bases map to TRBD1. The germline gives CDR1 SGDLS, CDR2 YYNGEE. The CDR3 sequence is 15 residues long. The CDR3 region has the DNA TGTGCCAGCAGCCCGGACAGGGTTGGGGGAGAGGCCCAGTACTTC. It translates to CASSPDRVGGEAQYF.

This chain connects TRBV6-2 or TRBV6-3 to TRBJ2-5; possibly TRBD2 for D (6 bases). The CDR3 runs 15 residues. Trimming stripped 8 bases from V and 1 base from J, with 17 bases between. CDR1 and CDR2 (germline): MNHEY, SVGEGT. This CDR3 is CASGKPGEVQETQYF. CDR3 nucleotides: TGTGCCAGCGGCAAGCCGGGGGAGGTCCAAGAGACCCAGTACTTC.

The chain recombines TRBV24-1 with TRBJ1-2; 7 bases align to TRBD1. The CDR3 has 16 amino acids. The germline V gene has CDR1 KGHDR and CDR2 SFDVKD. The V segment lost 11 bases and the J segment 2 bases; nucleotides outside the gene matches: 16. The chain's CDR3 is CASSSGGRGTNYGYTF. DNA of the CDR3: TGTGCCAGCTCATCCGGGGGCAGGGGGACCAACTATGGCTACACCTTC.

This clonotype showed up just a few times. The chain is built from TRBV5-6 and TRBJ1-4, with a possible D match to TRBD1 (6 bases). V was shortened by 0 bases and J by 8 bases, with 8 bases between the two germline ends. The CDR3 has 13 residues. Germline assignment: CDR1 SGHDT and CDR2 YYEEEE. The CDR3 protein is CASSLGDREKLFF. The CDR3 DNA reads TGTGCCAGCAGCTTGGGTGACAGGGAAAAACTGTTTTTT.

The chain combines TRBV27 with TRBJ2-7, with a tentative D call TRBD1 (6 bases). Trimming shortened V by 6 bases and J by 4 bases, and 13 bases separated the two germline ends. This CDR3 contains 13 residues. CDR1 and CDR2 (germline): MNHEY, SMNVEV (reference sequence). The CDR3 coding sequence is TGTGCCAGCAGACCAGGGGCCGGGTACGAGCAGTACTTC. Protein product: CASRPGAGYEQYF.

The rearrangement joins TRBV6-5 to TRBJ2-1; 15 bases fit TRBD2. Germline V gene sequence: CDR1 MNHEY, CDR2 SVGAGI. Trimming at V came to 8 bases and at J to 0 bases, leaving 5 bases not matched to a gene. This CDR3 spans 17 amino acids. CDR3 bases: TGTGCCAGCGGACTAGCGGGAGGGAGAAGCTCCTACAATGAGCAGTTCTTC. This sequence encodes CASGLAGGRSSYNEQFF.

In the case of this clonotype: Sequence at one end of the junction differs from germline and may be a read error. This chain uses TRBV14 with TRBJ1-2; perhaps TRBD1 as D (5 bases). The CDR3 extends over 13 amino acids. CDR1 is SGHDN and CDR2 is FVKESK in the germline V gene. CDR3 protein: CACSQSQGLDYTF. In DNA form, the CDR3 reads TGTGCCTGCAGCCAAAGCCAGGGACTTGACTACACCTTC.

This clonotype was observed a few times. The V gene is TRBV4-3, the J gene TRBJ2-7, with D perhaps TRBD1 (6 bases). Germline V gene lookup returns CDR1 LGHNA and CDR2 YSLEER. This CDR3 has 15 residues. The V and J ends lost 1 base and 6 bases respectively, with 16 bases between them. CDR3 sequence: CASSQVGAAPSEQYF. The CDR3 nucleotides read TGCGCCAGCAGCCAAGTGGGGGCAGCACCCAGCGAGCAGTACTTC.

This clonotype was recorded a few times. V is TRBV7-9 and J is TRBJ1-4; TRBD1 matches at 7 bases. The CDR3 runs to 16 residues. Germline V lookup: CDR1 SEHNR, CDR2 FQNEAQ (reference sequence). The V and J ends lost 0 bases and 5 bases, in that order; junction bases with no gene match: 6. The CDR3 DNA reads TGTGCCAGCAGCTTAGCGATGACAGGGCGGAATGAAAAACTGTTTTTT. This codes for CASSLAMTGRNEKLFF.

This clonotype was observed many times. The chain carries TRBV6-1 and TRBJ2-5; no reliable D call. Per the germline V gene, CDR1 is MNHNS and CDR2 is SASEGT. This CDR3 region has 13 residues. V dropped 2 bases and J dropped 5 bases, with 9 bases sitting between them. CDR3 protein: CASSERPRETQYF. The DNA of the CDR3 is TGTGCCAGCAGTGAACGACCGCGGGAGACCCAGTACTTC.

This clonotype was counted between two and nine times. V gene TRBV20-1 combines with J gene TRBJ1-2, with unresolved D. CDR3 length: 13 amino acids. The germline V gene encodes CDR1 DFQATT and CDR2 SNEGSKA (reference sequence). V lost 3 bases, J lost 5 bases, and 13 bases lay in between. The CDR3 DNA is TGCAGTGCTAGGGGAGTTTCTCCGTATGGCTACACCTTC. It translates to CSARGVSPYGYTF.

This clonotype was picked up a small number of times. The chain is built from TRBV15 and TRBJ1-5; D is ambiguous. The germline V gene encodes CDR1 LNHNV and CDR2 YYDKDF (reference sequence). The CDR3 contains 16 residues. V lost 10 bases and J 6 bases, leaving 25 bases between the germline ends. The chain's CDR3 is CAISELKRVSGQPQHF. Here the CDR3 DNA reads TGTGCCATCAGTGAGCTAAAGCGAGTCTCTGGTCAGCCCCAGCATTTT. The variable domain in full, completed from reference TRBV15 and TRBJ1-5, reads DAMVIQNPRYQVTQFGKPVTLSCSQTLNHNVMYWYQQKSSQAPKLLFHYYDKDFNNEADTPDNFQSRRPNTSFCFLDIRSPGLGDTAMYLCAISELKRVSGQPQHFGDGTRLSIL.

This clonotype was recorded many times. J is TRBJ2-5 and V is TRBV5-8; no reliable D call. The V gene's germline CDR1 is SGHTS and CDR2 YDEGEE. The CDR3 is 13 residues long. Trimming removed 1 base from V and 1 base from J, with 5 bases in between. The CDR3 sequence is CASSLLVQETQYF. CDR3 nucleotide sequence: TGTGCCAGCAGCTTGTTGGTCCAAGAGACCCAGTACTTC.

Concerning this clonotype: Compared with germline, one end of the junction differs, possibly owing to a read error. The rearrangement links TRBV7-2 to TRBJ2-7; D may be TRBD1 or TRBD2 (6 bases each). CDR1 is SGHTA, CDR2 FQGNSA, per germline. CDR3 length equals 14 residues. The CDR3 bases are TGTGCCGGCAGCGTCGAGGGGGGAAGGTACGAGCAGTACTTC. Translating it yields CAGSVEGGRYEQYF. Together with reference TRBV7-2 and TRBJ2-7, the CDR3 gives the full variable domain: GAGVSQSPSNKVTEKGKDVELRCDPISGHTALYWYRQSLGQGLEFLIYFQGNSAPDKSGLPSDRFSAERTGGSVSTLTIQRTQQEDSAVYLCAGSVEGGRYEQYFGPGTRLTVT.

This clonotype was observed at least ten times. The chain couples TRBV12-3 or TRBV12-4 to TRBJ2-5; no clear D gene. The CDR3 contains 12 residues. V was pared by 7 bases and J by 5 bases, with 11 bases between. Here the CDR3 DNA reads TGTGCCAGCACTACACATCGGGAGACCCAGTACTTC. Translating it yields CASTTHRETQYF.

The sample holds many counts of this clonotype. The chain recombines TRBV2 with TRBJ2-5, with D possibly matching TRBD1 (5 bases). The V end was cut by 4 bases, the J end by 3 bases, with 15 bases between. CDR1 and CDR2 (germline): SNHLY, FYNNEI. This CDR3 has 15 amino acids. This CDR3 is CASSGIGQGEETQYF. CDR3 nucleotides: TGTGCCAGCAGTGGTATAGGGCAGGGTGAAGAGACCCAGTACTTC.

This clonotype showed up just a few times. The chain couples TRBV19 to TRBJ1-4, with TRBD1 matching 9 bases. Germline V CDR1 and CDR2: LNHDA, SQIVND (reference sequence). The CDR3 is made up of 13 amino acids. V shed 7 bases, J shed 8 bases, and the junction held 5 bases outside the gene matches. CDR3 coding DNA: TGTGCCAGTAACGCCGGGACAGGGGAAAAACTGTTTTTT. It translates to CASNAGTGEKLFF.

The chain recombines TRBV6-5 with TRBJ1-2; D is ambiguous. V lost 6 bases and J 11 bases, leaving 4 bases between the germline ends. Germline V gives CDR1 MNHEY, CDR2 SVGAGI. The CDR3 has 8 amino acids. The CDR3 loop is CASSYYTF. Written as DNA, the CDR3 is TGTGCCAGCAGCTATTACACCTTC.

The rearrangement links TRBV20-1 to TRBJ2-7; 7 nucleotides align to TRBD2. V lost 5 bases and J lost 2; bases outside the gene matches: 9. Germline CDR1 is DFQATT and CDR2 is SNEGSKA (reference sequence). The CDR3 is 14 amino acids. The CDR3 protein is CSARLASGTYEQYF. For the CDR3, the DNA is TGCAGTGCTCGACTAGCTTCGGGAACCTACGAGCAGTACTTC.

The chain carries TRBV10-3 and TRBJ1-5, with D unclear. The CDR3 is 12 residues long. Germline V CDR1 and CDR2: ENHRY, SYGVKD. V lost 3 bases and J 6 bases, leaving 6 bases between the germline ends. The CDR3 spells CAISDETQPQHF. In nucleotides, the CDR3 is TGTGCCATCAGTGACGAGACTCAGCCCCAGCATTTT.

Only a few counts were recorded for this clonotype. This chain connects TRBV7-2 to TRBJ2-5; D is uncertain. This CDR3 has 15 amino acids. V shed 5 bases and J shed 4 bases, with 17 bases lying between them. Per the germline V gene, CDR1 is SGHTA and CDR2 is FQGNSA. As DNA, the CDR3 is TGTGCCAGCAGCCCGACCTCTACTCTAAGAGAGACCCAGTACTTC. This translates into CASSPTSTLRETQYF.